This T cell receptor beta chain originates from a study of T-cell memory formation after mild COVID-19. The germline V gene has CDR1 SGHAT and CDR2 FQNNGV. The CDR3 covers 17 residues. Trimming took 5 bases from V and 7 from J, leaving 21 bases between them. Constant-segment primers and 5'RACE yielded cDNA libraries for TCR alpha and TCR beta, each carrying sample barcodes and UMIs. In TCRdb, the 5' RACE reads were re-called with MiXCR into one record per CDR3 protein. The data show under 600,000 distinct CDR3 sequences, roughly a fifth seen once. There are a few counts of this clonotype. This clonotype was sampled from an adult woman who had mild COVID-19 (a few samples of this study predate the infection). Cell type and time point are not known. The V and J genes are TRBV11-2 and TRBJ1-6; TRBD1 is a possible D gene (5 bases). Sequencing was performed on PBMCs or a T cell subset sorted from them (not recorded which). In DNA, the CDR3 is TGTGCCAGCAGCGGGCTGGGGGGGTATGGGAGGAATTCACCCCTCCACTTT. Amino acids: CASSGLGGYGRNSPLHF.